This T cell receptor beta chain was identified during a study of vaccination effects on CD4 cells after COVID-19. Study overall: After the second dose, samples were taken at median day 72. Some 1.9 million PBMC per well were cultured with 10 IU/ml IL-2 and approximately 10 ug/ml peptides.

With regard to this clone: The antigen is undetermined.

Having been cultured for about 10 days, the cells underwent CD4+ T cell isolation. Participants were vaccinated with two doses of either the BNT162b2 or mRNA-1273 vaccine. The germline V and J ends were trimmed by 5 bases and 1 base, with 5 bases remaining between them. This CDR3 is built from 12 residues. Germline CDR1 reads SGHNT; CDR2 reads YENEEA. The assay was immunoSEQ multiplex PCR, and TCRdb's table has in-frame clones only and misses some. The table lists 7,500 to 10,000 clones, under 80% of them singletons, with more than 10% in the top ten. The chain has TRBV11-3 and TRBJ1-1; D remains unclear. The sequence came from a human donor who received a COVID-19 vaccine. The sequencing here drew on CD4+ T cells from PBMCs cultured without peptide, taken after COVID-19 vaccination. The CDR3 sequence: CASSARNTEAFF. CDR3 DNA sequence: TGTGCCAGCAGCGCCCGGAACACTGAAGCTTTCTTT.